This passage covers 32 T cell receptor beta chains from one sample sequenced in a study of beta chain features in type 1 diabetes. What was sequenced were expressed TCRB transcripts, since all of the isolated RNA had been reverse transcribed. Method: immunoSEQ multiplex PCR; TCRdb's copy keeps in-frame clones and lacks some. The data show around 430,000 clones, approximately 30% seen once. The sequenced material came from naive CD4+ T cells from blood. These receptor sequences come from a young man in good health.

The V and J genes are TRBV5-1 and TRBJ2-1; TRBD2 matches 8 bases. Trimming cost V 3 bases and J 3 bases; bases outside gene matches: 5. Germline-derived CDR1 and CDR2 are SGHRS and YFSETQ. The CDR3 sequence is 15 residues long. The CDR3 sequence: CASSSGGPDYNEQFF. The CDR3 bases are TGCGCCAGCAGCTCGGGAGGGCCGGACTACAATGAGCAGTTCTTC.

The V call is TRBV5-1, the J call TRBJ2-7; D possibly matches TRBD1 or TRBD2 (5 bases each). V was cut by 2 bases and J by 3 bases, with 12 bases left in between. Germline V gene lookup returns CDR1 SGHRS and CDR2 YFSETQ. This CDR3 is 14 amino acids long. CDR3 DNA: TGCGCCAGCAGCTTCGCCCCAGGGAGCTACGAGCAGTACTTC. It translates to CASSFAPGSYEQYF.

This clone showed up just a few times. The V call is TRBV7-8, the J call TRBJ2-1; 9 nucleotides match TRBD1. CDR1 is SGHVS, CDR2 FQNEAQ, per germline. The CDR3 contains 16 residues. V trimming: 5 bases; J trimming: 8 bases; junction bases outside the gene matches: 13. The CDR3 spells CASSETAGQGKYEQFF. The CDR3 DNA reads TGTGCCAGCAGCGAGACTGCGGGACAGGGAAAATATGAGCAGTTCTTC. Supplemented by reference TRBV7-8 and TRBJ2-1, the full variable domain reads GAGVSQSPRYKVAKRGQDVALRCDPISGHVSLFWYQQALGQGPEFLTYFQNEAQLDKSGLPSDRFFAERPEGSVSTLKIQRTQQEDSAVYLCASSETAGQGKYEQFFGPGTRLTVL.

The V gene is TRBV2, the J gene TRBJ2-7; 9 positions agree with TRBD2. In germline, CDR1 is SNHLY, CDR2 FYNNEI. The CDR3 sequence is 15 residues long. The junction had 6 bases not matched to a gene; V was cut back by 3 bases and J by 3 bases. CDR3 nucleotides: TGTGCCAGCAGTGAGCTCCTAGCGGGACACTACGAGCAGTACTTC. Its translation: CASSELLAGHYEQYF.

The rearrangement links TRBV7-2 to TRBJ2-7; tentatively, D is TRBD2 (6 bases). CDR1 and CDR2 from the germline V gene are SGHTA and FQGNSA. Trimming stripped 3 bases from V and 7 bases from J, with 16 bases between. There are 14 residues in the CDR3. The CDR3 region has the DNA TGTGCCAGCAGCTTGGACTACCAAAGGTGGGAGCAGTACTTC. Translation: CASSLDYQRWEQYF.

This clone was counted between two and nine times. The chain uses TRBV30 and TRBJ2-4; unclear D gene. Trimming pared 1 base from V and 0 bases from J, leaving 13 bases between. Germline CDR1 GTSNPN, CDR2 SVGIG (reference sequence). The CDR3 is 16 residues long. CDR3 bases: TGTGCCTGGAGTGCCTTAAGACGGCTAGCCAAAAACATTCAGTACTTC. Residues: CAWSALRRLAKNIQYF.

The CDR3 nucleotides are TGTGCCAGCAGCTTATTCCGTGGCCCAGATACGCAGTATTTT. This translates into CASSLFRGPDTQYF. The V call is TRBV7-8, the J call TRBJ2-3; D is ambiguous. Deletions cut 2 bases from V and 4 bases from J, with 10 bases between. Germline CDR1 is SGHVS and CDR2 is FQNEAQ. The CDR3 runs 14 residues.

The chain recombines TRBV30 with TRBJ2-1; 8 bases map to TRBD1. The germline V gene has CDR1 GTSNPN and CDR2 SVGIG (reference sequence). This CDR3 contains 13 residues. Trimming removed 2 bases from V and 4 bases from J; junction bases left unmatched: 1. Here the CDR3 DNA reads TGTGCCTGGAGTACAGGGGGGTACAATGAGCAGTTCTTC. Amino acids: CAWSTGGYNEQFF.

Regarding this clone: The same CDR3 is also encoded by other DNA sequences in this sample. The genes are TRBV29-1 and TRBJ2-3; 7 positions match TRBD1. The CDR3 totals 13 residues. CDR1 and CDR2 from the germline V gene are SQVTM and ANQGSEA. The V segment lost 4 bases and the J segment 3 bases; nucleotides outside the gene matches: 4. The CDR3 region is CSVGGRGTDTQYF. The CDR3 DNA reads TGCAGCGTTGGTGGCAGGGGGACAGATACGCAGTATTTT.

This clone was counted a few times. The CDR3 spells CASSPTSTDTQYF. The CDR3 bases are TGTGCCAGCTCGCCAACTAGCACAGATACGCAGTATTTT. The rearrangement links TRBV18 to TRBJ2-3; D unresolved. CDR1 is KGHSH, CDR2 LQKENI, per germline. Trimming removed 6 bases from V and 0 bases from J, with 7 bases in between. The CDR3 totals 13 residues.

This rearrangement joins TRBV15 to TRBJ2-5; no firm D call. Germline V gene data show CDR1 as LNHNV and CDR2 as YYDKDF (reference sequence). The CDR3 length is 16 residues. Between the trimmed V and J ends, which lost 0 bases and 3 bases, there was a span of 14 bases. CDR3 DNA: TGTGCCACCAGCAGAGATCAAAGTACTATTAAAGAGACCCAGTACTTC. Encoded protein: CATSRDQSTIKETQYF. Full variable domain (rest looked up from reference TRBV15 and TRBJ2-5): DAMVIQNPRYQVTQFGKPVTLSCSQTLNHNVMYWYQQKSSQAPKLLFHYYDKDFNNEADTPDNFQSRRPNTSFCFLDIRSPGLGDTAMYLCATSRDQSTIKETQYFGPGTRLLVL.

The chain uses TRBV7-3 and TRBJ2-1, with no clear D. V lost 4 bases, J lost 0 bases, and 7 bases lay in between. The CDR3 is 14 amino acids. Germline loops: CDR1 SGHTA, CDR2 FQGTGA. The CDR3 nucleotides are TGTGCCAGCAGCTCAGGCGGCTCCTACAATGAGCAGTTCTTC. This gives the protein CASSSGGSYNEQFF.

In its sample, this clone was seen a few times. This chain connects TRBV30 to TRBJ2-1; TRBD2 agrees at 10 bases. This CDR3 has 14 amino acids. Per the germline V gene, CDR1 is GTSNPN and CDR2 is SVGIG (reference sequence). V lost 5 bases and J lost 7; bases outside the gene matches: 8. CDR3 nucleotides: TGTGCCTGGGCTAGCGGGAGAGCGGGGAATGAGCAGTTCTTC. This sequence encodes CAWASGRAGNEQFF.

This chain joins TRBV6-1 and TRBJ2-3; D may match TRBD1 or TRBD2 (5 bases each). V lost 1 base and J lost 0, with 14 bases in between. CDR3 length: 17 amino acids. The germline V gene encodes CDR1 MNHNS and CDR2 SASEGT. Here the CDR3 reads CASSEGVVGASTDTQYF. The CDR3 DNA is TGTGCCAGCAGTGAAGGTGTGGTCGGGGCGAGCACAGATACGCAGTATTTT.

The chain uses TRBV30 and TRBJ2-7; 11 bases match TRBD2. CDR1 GTSNPN and CDR2 SVGIG come from the germline V gene (reference sequence). CDR3 size: 16 residues. J gave up 4 bases and V 2 bases, and 10 bases lay outside the gene matches. The CDR3 sequence: CAWSWGLAGGKYEQYF. The CDR3 DNA is TGTGCCTGGAGTTGGGGGCTAGCGGGAGGAAAGTACGAGCAGTACTTC.

This chain joins TRBV5-1 and TRBJ2-1, with 8 nucleotides matching TRBD2. J was trimmed by 6 bases and V by 1 base; bases with no gene match: 12. The germline gives CDR1 SGHRS, CDR2 YFSETQ. The CDR3 consists of 17 residues. The chain's CDR3 is CASSLSTPPTSVNEQFF. CDR3 bases: TGCGCCAGCAGCTTGTCTACCCCACCGACTAGCGTCAATGAGCAGTTCTTC.

The rearrangement joins TRBV30 to TRBJ1-1, with no clear D. CDR1 is GTSNPN and CDR2 is SVGIG in the germline V gene (reference sequence). Trimming removed 5 bases at V and 3 bases at J, with 13 bases between. This CDR3 has 13 residues. The CDR3 protein is CAWEGGRDTEAFF. CDR3 DNA sequence: TGTGCCTGGGAGGGCGGAAGGGACACTGAAGCTTTCTTT.

The chain has TRBV25-1 and TRBJ1-4; D may be TRBD1 (5 bases). CDR1 and CDR2 from the germline V gene are MGHDK and SYGVNS. The CDR3 is made up of 15 amino acids. V lost 1 base and J 8 bases, leaving 14 bases between the germline ends. CDR3 nucleotides: TGTGCCAGCAGTGAATTTGTTTTGACAGAGGAAAAACTGTTTTTT. This codes for CASSEFVLTEEKLFF. Looking up the rest from reference TRBV25-1 and TRBJ1-4 gives the full variable domain: EADIYQTPRYLVIGTGKKITLECSQTMGHDKMYWYQQDPGMELHLIHYSYGVNSTEKGDLSSESTVSRIRTEHFPLTLESARPSHTSQYLCASSEFVLTEEKLFFGSGTQLSVL.

The chain has TRBV2 and TRBJ2-1; a possible D gene is TRBD1 (5 bases). This CDR3 comprises 17 residues. V gave up 6 bases and J gave up 2 bases, with 20 bases separating them. The V gene's germline CDR1 is SNHLY and CDR2 FYNNEI. DNA of the CDR3: TGTGCCAGCAGGGCCGCCTATAGACAGCCTCCCTACAATGAGCAGTTCTTC. It yields the protein CASRAAYRQPPYNEQFF.

The gene calls are TRBV30 and TRBJ2-7, with 8 nucleotides matching TRBD1. CDR3 length equals 12 residues. Germline loops: CDR1 GTSNPN, CDR2 SVGIG (reference sequence). J lost 2 bases, V lost 5 bases, and 2 bases had no gene match. This CDR3 reads CAWGTGPYEQYF. CDR3 sequence (DNA): TGTGCCTGGGGGACAGGACCCTACGAGCAGTACTTC. Drawing the rest from reference TRBV30 and TRBJ2-7, the complete variable domain is SQTIHQWPATLVQPVGSPLSLECTVEGTSNPNLYWYRQAAGRGLQLLFYSVGIGQISSEVPQNLSASRPQDRQFILSSKKLLLSDSGFYLCAWGTGPYEQYFGPGTRLTVT.

V and J are TRBV6-6 and TRBJ2-7, with 10 nucleotides matching TRBD2. CDR1 is MNHNY and CDR2 is SVGAGI in the germline V gene (reference sequence). V dropped 6 bases and J dropped 3; count of bases not matched to a gene: 11. This CDR3 comprises 16 residues. The CDR3 coding sequence is TGTGCCAGCAGCCCGCCCCGACTAGCGGGTGGCTACGAGCAGTACTTC. Residues: CASSPPRLAGGYEQYF.

J is TRBJ2-5 and V is TRBV29-1, with D possibly matching TRBD1 (6 bases). Looked up from germline, CDR1 is SQVTM and CDR2 is ANQGSEA. Trimming shortened V by 5 bases and J by 5 bases, and 21 bases separated the two germline ends. The CDR3 sequence is 15 residues long. This CDR3 is CSVLPARGIGETQYF. The CDR3 DNA reads as TGCAGCGTTTTGCCGGCCAGGGGTATCGGCGAGACCCAGTACTTC. The full variable domain, with the rest looked up from reference TRBV29-1 and TRBJ2-5, is SAVISQKPSRDICQRGTSLTIQCQVDSQVTMMFWYRQQPGQSLTLIATANQGSEATYESGFVIDKFPISRPNLTFSTLTVSNMSPEDSSIYLCSVLPARGIGETQYFGPGTRLLVL.

V usage is TRBV7-9 and J usage is TRBJ1-1; D perhaps matches TRBD1 (6 bases). This CDR3 comprises 15 residues. Germline CDR1 reads SEHNR; CDR2 reads FQNEAQ (reference sequence). Trimming shortened V by 5 bases and J by 1 base, and 14 bases separated the two germline ends. The CDR3 DNA is TGTGCCAGCAGCCTACTCGGACAGTCGAACACTGAAGCTTTCTTT. The encoded protein is CASSLLGQSNTEAFF.

V and J are TRBV7-2 and TRBJ2-2, with 7 bases aligning to TRBD1. The CDR3 runs 14 residues. With V trimmed by 3 bases and J by 6 bases, 4 bases remained unmatched. Germline loops: CDR1 SGHTA, CDR2 FQGNSA. The DNA of the CDR3 is TGTGCCAGCAGCTTGAGGGGGACAGCCGGGGAGCTGTTTTTT. Its protein is CASSLRGTAGELFF. Full variable domain (remainder filled in from reference TRBV7-2 and TRBJ2-2): GAGVSQSPSNKVTEKGKDVELRCDPISGHTALYWYRQSLGQGLEFLIYFQGNSAPDKSGLPSDRFSAERTGGSVSTLTIQRTQQEDSAVYLCASSLRGTAGELFFGEGSRLTVL.

The gene calls are TRBV9 and TRBJ1-3; no clear D. The CDR3 is made up of 14 amino acids. V lost 4 bases and J 0 bases, leaving 8 bases between the germline ends. From germline, CDR1 is SGDLS and CDR2 YYNGEE. CDR3 residues: CASSYGYSGNTIYF. CDR3 coding DNA: TGTGCCAGCAGCTATGGTTACTCTGGAAACACCATATATTTT.

In this sample, this clone turned up a few times. The V and J genes are TRBV7-2 and TRBJ2-1, with 9 positions matching TRBD2. Germline CDR1 SGHTA, CDR2 FQGNSA. J was trimmed by 10 bases and V by 0 bases; bases with no gene match: 13. The CDR3 covers 17 residues. CDR3 nucleotide sequence: TGTGCCAGCAGCTTAGCGCTGGTCTTAGCGGGAGCGCAGGAGCAGTTCTTC. This gives the protein CASSLALVLAGAQEQFF. Using reference TRBV7-2 and TRBJ2-1 for the parts outside the CDR3, the full variable domain is GAGVSQSPSNKVTEKGKDVELRCDPISGHTALYWYRQSLGQGLEFLIYFQGNSAPDKSGLPSDRFSAERTGGSVSTLTIQRTQQEDSAVYLCASSLALVLAGAQEQFFGPGTRLTVL.

This clone has only a few counts. The rearrangement links TRBV25-1 to TRBJ2-1; D gene unclear. With 4 bases removed from V and 7 bases from J, the gap between germline ends came to 8 bases. This CDR3 region has 12 residues. In germline, CDR1 is MGHDK, CDR2 SYGVNS. The CDR3 region is CASSVFGNEQFF. For the CDR3, the DNA is TGTGCCAGCAGTGTCTTTGGGAATGAGCAGTTCTTC.

The gene calls are TRBV7-2 and TRBJ2-3; 12 bases align to TRBD2. The CDR3 contains 16 residues. CDR1 and CDR2 from the germline V gene are SGHTA and FQGNSA. Trimming cost V 6 bases and J 3 bases; bases outside gene matches: 7. This CDR3 reads CASSRGLAGSTDTQYF. In nucleotides, the CDR3 is TGTGCCAGCAGTCGCGGACTAGCGGGATCTACAGATACGCAGTATTTT.

This clone turned up a few times. The chain carries TRBV2 and TRBJ2-1; the match to TRBD2 covers 7 bases. Germline assignment: CDR1 SNHLY and CDR2 FYNNEI. Losses at the gene ends were 4 bases for V and 4 bases for J; bases not matched to a gene: 7. This CDR3 comprises 15 residues. The CDR3: CASSVAGVTYNEQFF. CDR3 nucleotides: TGTGCCAGCAGTGTGGCGGGAGTTACGTACAATGAGCAGTTCTTC. Together with reference TRBV2 and TRBJ2-1, the CDR3 gives the full variable domain: EPEVTQTPSHQVTQMGQEVILRCVPISNHLYFYWYRQILGQKVEFLVSFYNNEISEKSEIFDDQFSVERPDGSNFTLKIRSTKLEDSAMYFCASSVAGVTYNEQFFGPGTRLTVL.

This chain joins TRBV19 and TRBJ2-7, with 8 bases fitting TRBD2. Trimming at V came to 5 bases and at J to 0 bases, leaving 6 bases not matched to a gene. Germline CDR1 and CDR2: LNHDA and SQIVND (reference sequence). The CDR3 spans 15 residues. CDR3 sequence (DNA): TGTGCCAGTAGTCTTGTTAGCGGGGCCTCCTACGAGCAGTACTTC. Translation gives CASSLVSGASYEQYF.

This clone was picked up a small number of times. V gene TRBV14 combines with J gene TRBJ2-1, with TRBD1 identical over 8 bases. Germline V gene data show CDR1 as SGHDN and CDR2 as FVKESK. This CDR3 spans 13 amino acids. V trimming: 2 bases; J trimming: 12 bases; junction bases outside the gene matches: 6. Here the CDR3 reads CASSQTGGEAQFF. CDR3 DNA: TGTGCCAGCAGCCAAACAGGGGGAGAGGCGCAGTTCTTC.

The chain links TRBV9 to TRBJ2-2; maybe TRBD1 (6 bases). V gave up 0 bases and J gave up 0 bases, with 15 bases separating them. The CDR3 sequence is 18 residues long. Per germline, CDR1 SGDLS and CDR2 YYNGEE. The CDR3 here is CASSVAPWAGANTGELFF. CDR3 coding DNA: TGTGCCAGCAGCGTAGCTCCTTGGGCAGGGGCGAACACCGGGGAGCTGTTTTTT. The complete variable domain, with remaining parts taken from reference TRBV9 and TRBJ2-2, reads DSGVTQTPKHLITATGQRVTLRCSPRSGDLSVYWYQQSLDQGLQFLIQYYNGEERAKGNILERFSAQQFPDLHSELNLSSLELGDSALYFCASSVAPWAGANTGELFFGEGSRLTVL.